The 2 T cell receptor beta chains in this list originate from one sample, sequenced in a study of identical twins. TCRdb processed the 5' RACE reads anew with MiXCR; each CDR3 protein has one entry. The sample lists some 270,000 distinct CDR3 sequences; about 8.5% were seen once. These data also featured in a second study, about yellow fever vaccine responses in identical twins.

What was sequenced was CD8+ T cells sorted from blood. Receptors were obtained from a woman between 18 and 29 years old in good health.

This clonotype has just a few counts. V and J are TRBV5-1 and TRBJ2-7; 9 bases match TRBD1. The CDR3 is 13 amino acids. The germline V gene encodes CDR1 SGHRS and CDR2 YFSETQ. V gave up 5 bases and J gave up 7 bases; unmatched junction bases: 7. CDR3 loop: CASSRQGGEEQYF. As DNA, the CDR3 is TGCGCCAGCAGTCGACAGGGGGGAGAGGAGCAGTACTTC.

This clonotype was counted only a few times. The V gene is TRBV20-1, the J gene TRBJ1-6, with D possibly being TRBD1 (6 bases). CDR3 length: 11 residues. The germline CDR1 and CDR2 sequences are DFQATT and SNEGSKA (reference sequence). Deletions cut 5 bases from V and 15 bases from J, with 14 bases between. Written as DNA, the CDR3 is TGCAGTGCTCTACAGGGAGGGAGCCTCCACTTT. It codes for CSALQGGSLHF.